This T cell receptor (beta chain) was found in a study of TIL therapy for anti-PD-1-resistant metastatic lung cancer. The time point: pre-treatment sample, taken before nivolumab and TIL therapy. The immunoSEQ assay was v3. Generated by immunoSEQ multiplex PCR, the TCRdb table keeps only in-frame clones and is missing some. The data show about 43,000 clones, 65% to 80% seen once. Trimming removed 3 bases from V and 3 bases from J; junction bases left unmatched: 10. Germline V gene lookup returns CDR1 SGDLS and CDR2 YYNGEE. The CDR3 runs 16 residues. The source of this sequence is a man in his 70s with non-small cell lung cancer. This chain uses TRBV9 with TRBJ2-3; TRBD2 aligns across 7 bases. The sample consisted of blood, taken at baseline. The CDR3 sequence: CASSAGGSGKTDTQYF. CDR3 DNA: TGTGCCAGCAGCGCCGGAGGGAGCGGGAAAACAGATACGCAGTATTTT.